This T cell receptor (beta chain) was documented in a study of T cell responses to AZD1222 COVID-19 vaccine. V was clipped by 7 bases and J by 8 bases, with 21 bases between them. The CDR3 covers 14 residues. CDR1 is LGHNT, CDR2 FRNRAP, per germline. Concerning this clone: The antigen remains undetermined.

Study-level points and caveats: Unmutated variant regions reportedly attract nearly half of all spike-specific TCRs. Donors, mostly white British, included more females; clonal diversity was possibly underestimated.

Assay: immunoSEQ multiplex PCR; the TCRdb copy retains only in-frame clones and omits some. The repertoire consists of approximately 110,000 clones, with approximately 89% occurring once and the leading ten covering approximately 4.7%. Sequences were derived from peripheral blood, sampled 28 days after the second AZD1222 dose. The receptor's source is an adult who received the AZD1222 COVID-19 vaccine. This chain links TRBV12-5 with TRBJ2-7; possible D gene TRBD1, 6 bases. CDR3 coding DNA: TGTGCTAGTGCAATCGGGACACAGAGCCGCAAGCAGTACTTC. This encodes CASAIGTQSRKQYF.